The clone carrying this T cell receptor beta chain was counted at least ten times. This specimen belongs to a study of T cells in Graves' hyperthyroidism and ophthalmopathy. V lost 5 bases and J lost 7, with 9 bases in between. This CDR3 has 11 residues. Per germline, CDR1 MNHEY and CDR2 SVGEGT. From RNA transcripts, TCR beta CDR3 regions were amplified. HTBI primers were employed in a first-round RT-PCR of the TCR CDR3. TCRdb reprocessed the multiplex PCR reads with MiXCR, giving one entry per CDR3 protein. The table records more than 500,000 distinct CDR3 sequences, over 12% of them present only once.

Source material: blood. V gene TRBV6-2 or TRBV6-3 combines with J gene TRBJ2-7, with no clear D. The origin of this receptor is a woman between 40 and 55 years old with Graves' ophthalmopathy. The CDR3 reads CASSNPLEQYF. CDR3 coding DNA: TGTGCCAGCAGTAACCCCTTGGAGCAGTACTTC.